This T cell receptor (beta chain) originates from a study of blood T cell repertoires in COVID-19. At the level of the study: Acute-phase and convalescent COVID-19 samples originated in the United States, Italy and Spain. In each case, the material was cDNA or gDNA derived from T cells, B-cell-depleted T cells, or PBMCs.

This CDR3 spans 17 amino acids. Germline V gives CDR1 MGHRA, CDR2 YSYEKL. Trimming cost V 0 bases and J 3 bases, with 14 bases left between them. Methods used by the authors: Amplification with reference gene primers provided the estimates of nucleated cell counts. Method: immunoSEQ multiplex PCR; TCRdb's copy keeps in-frame clones and lacks some. Clonal size and the V and J genes are those of that table, whereas D and trimming came from the DNA. The data contain approximately 88,000 clones, about 89% of them seen just once; the ten biggest clones take up just under 4%. Sequencing input: peripheral blood. J is TRBJ2-2 and V is TRBV4-1; TRBD2 might be the D (6 bases). This clonotype was sampled from a woman between 50 and 59 years old in a cohort sampled during active COVID-19. CDR3 DNA sequence: TGCGCCAGCAGCCAAGAAGGGGCGCGGGGCTACACCGGGGAGCTGTTTTTT. Translating gives CASSQEGARGYTGELFF.